This T cell receptor (beta chain) is drawn from a study of shared clonotypes between healthy human individuals. Germline lookup yields CDR1 SGHDT and CDR2 YYEEEE. CDR3 size: 16 residues. V dropped 0 bases and J dropped 1; count of bases not matched to a gene: 5. This clone was counted once. Antigen specificity is unknown. General observations from the study: Sequencing depth was expected to affect clonotype sharing among donors.

CD45RO-negative CD8 cells positively selected for CCR7 made up the naive population, which excluded terminally differentiated effector memory CD45RA+ cells. Assay execution proceeded at the deep level. Replicate sorted-subset PCRs were loaded with 150 to 200 ng DNA, tens of thousands of T cell genomes. Original data processing: Filtering differed since immunoSEQ provided only junctions, with no quality scores. Sequencing was performed with immunoSEQ multiplex PCR; in TCRdb, only in-frame clones are kept and a portion is missing. The V and J calls and clone size were taken over from that table, and D and trimming were inferred from the DNA. The sample carries about 2 million clones, approximately 95% recorded once.

The V call is TRBV5-6, the J call TRBJ2-7; 9 bases match TRBD1. This clonotype was obtained from a man in his late teens or twenties in good health. The sequenced sample consisted of naive CD8+ T cells sorted from blood. The CDR3 bases are TGTGCCAGCAGCTTGGCCACAGGGGGCTGGTCCTACGAGCAGTACTTC. Protein: CASSLATGGWSYEQYF.